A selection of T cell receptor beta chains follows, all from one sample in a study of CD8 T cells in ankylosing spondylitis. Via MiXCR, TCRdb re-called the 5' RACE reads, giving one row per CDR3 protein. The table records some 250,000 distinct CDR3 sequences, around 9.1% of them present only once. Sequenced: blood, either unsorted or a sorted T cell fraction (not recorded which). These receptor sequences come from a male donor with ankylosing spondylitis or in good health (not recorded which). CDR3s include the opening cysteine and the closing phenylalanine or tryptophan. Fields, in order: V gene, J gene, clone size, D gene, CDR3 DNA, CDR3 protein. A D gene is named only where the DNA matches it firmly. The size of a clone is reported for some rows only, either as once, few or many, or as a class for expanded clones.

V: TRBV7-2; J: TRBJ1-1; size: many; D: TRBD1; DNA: TGTGCCAGCAGAACCACAGGGGGCCCGCCTGAAGCTTTCTTT; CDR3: CASRTTGGPPEAFF
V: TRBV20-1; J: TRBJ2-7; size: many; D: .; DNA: TGCAGTGCTAGAGACGAACTAGGTCGGCCCACGTACGAGCAGTACTTC; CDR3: CSARDELGRPTYEQYF
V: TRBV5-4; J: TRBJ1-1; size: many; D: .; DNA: TGTGCCAGCAGCTTAAGTCGGGACACCGAGGAAGCTTTCTTT; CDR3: CASSLSRDTEEAFF
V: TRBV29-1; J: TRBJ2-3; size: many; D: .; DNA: TGCAGCGTTGAAGCTAGCAGTACAGATACGCAGTATTTT; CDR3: CSVEASSTDTQYF
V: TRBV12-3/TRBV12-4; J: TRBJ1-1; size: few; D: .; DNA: TGTGCCAGCCAAGGGGGGGAGGCGCAGCTGAACACTGAAGCTTTCTTT; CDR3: CASQGGEAQLNTEAFF
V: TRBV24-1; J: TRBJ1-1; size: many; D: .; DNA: TGTGCCACCAGCTCCGGGACACCGAACACTGAAGCTTTCTTT; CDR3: CATSSGTPNTEAFF
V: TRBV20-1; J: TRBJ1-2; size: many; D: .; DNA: TGCAGTGCTAGAGATCTGAGGGGAGAGGACTATGGCTACACCTTC; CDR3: CSARDLRGEDYGYTF
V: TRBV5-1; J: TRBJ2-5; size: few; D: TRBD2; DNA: TGCGCCAGCAGCTTGTACGGCGGGGGAGAGACCCAGTACTTC; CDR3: CASSLYGGGETQYF
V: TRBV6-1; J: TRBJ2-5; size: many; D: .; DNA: TGTGCCAGCAGTGATATCGTTAGATCCCGCGGCGAGGCCCAGTACTTC; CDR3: CASSDIVRSRGEAQYF
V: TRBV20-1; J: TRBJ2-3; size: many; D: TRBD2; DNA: TGCAGTGCTAGAGATATCCTAGCGGGTAGCTTAGATACGCAGTATTTT; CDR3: CSARDILAGSLDTQYF
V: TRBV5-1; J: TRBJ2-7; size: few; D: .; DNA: TGCGCCAGCAGCTTGTCGGTTAACGGCTACGAGCAGTACTTC; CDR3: CASSLSVNGYEQYF
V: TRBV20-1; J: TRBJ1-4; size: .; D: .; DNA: TGCAGTGCTACCGGGACTATATTAGGTGAAAAACTGTTTTTT; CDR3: CSATGTILGEKLFF
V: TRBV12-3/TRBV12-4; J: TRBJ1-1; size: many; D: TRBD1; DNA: TGTGCCAGCAGTTTGCAGGGGGGCATTACTGAAGCTTTCTTT; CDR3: CASSLQGGITEAFF
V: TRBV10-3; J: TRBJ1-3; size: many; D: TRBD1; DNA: TGTGCCATCAGGGTTCCGGGACAGGCATCGTATGGAAACACCATATATTTT; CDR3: CAIRVPGQASYGNTIYF
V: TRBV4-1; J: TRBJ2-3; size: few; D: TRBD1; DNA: TGCGCCAGCAGCCTCATCACAGGGGGCTCCACAGATACGCAGTATTTT; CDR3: CASSLITGGSTDTQYF
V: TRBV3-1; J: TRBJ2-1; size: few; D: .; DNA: TGTGCCAGCAGCCCCTGGCAAGGGAGCTCCTACAATGAGCAGTTCTTC; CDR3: CASSPWQGSSYNEQFF
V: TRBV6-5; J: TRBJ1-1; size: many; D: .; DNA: TGTGCCAGCAGTTTAGGAGGGCTGACCACTGAAGCTTTCTTT; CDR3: CASSLGGLTTEAFF
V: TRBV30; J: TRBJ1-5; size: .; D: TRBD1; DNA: TGTGCCTGGAGTTCCGGGACAGGCGTAAATCAGCCCCAGCATTTT; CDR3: CAWSSGTGVNQPQHF
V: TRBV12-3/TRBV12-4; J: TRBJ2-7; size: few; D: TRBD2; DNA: TGTGCCAGCAGTTTAGCGCAGTTCGGGACTAGCGTATACTACGAGCAGTACTTC; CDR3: CASSLAQFGTSVYYEQYF
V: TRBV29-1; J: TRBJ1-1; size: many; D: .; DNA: TGCAGCGTGGACACCCTGAACACTGAAGCTTTCTTT; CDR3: CSVDTLNTEAFF
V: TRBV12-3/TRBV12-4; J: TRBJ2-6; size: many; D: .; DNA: TGTGCCAGCAGTCCCGCTGGACATACGTTTCAGGGGGCCAACGTCCTGACTTTC; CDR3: CASSPAGHTFQGANVLTF
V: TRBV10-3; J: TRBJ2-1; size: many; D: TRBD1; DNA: TGTGCCATCAGTGAACGGGGGACAGGGACGGGCAATGAGCAGTTCTTC; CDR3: CAISERGTGTGNEQFF
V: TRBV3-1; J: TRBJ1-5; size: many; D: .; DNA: TGTGCCAGCAGCCAAGATAGCTCGCACAATCAGCCCCAGCATTTT; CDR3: CASSQDSSHNQPQHF
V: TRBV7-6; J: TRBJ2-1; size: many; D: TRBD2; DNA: TGTGCCAGCAGCTTTAAGCGGGATCAAGGGGAGCAGTTCTTC; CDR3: CASSFKRDQGEQFF
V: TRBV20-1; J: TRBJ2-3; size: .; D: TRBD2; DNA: TGCTGTGCTAGAGCACCGTTAGGACTAGCCCGGGAGGATACGCAGTATTTT; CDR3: CCARAPLGLAREDTQYF
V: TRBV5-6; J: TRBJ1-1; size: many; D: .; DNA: TGTGCCAGCAGCTTGGGTGATAAAGCTTTCTTT; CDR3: CASSLGDKAFF
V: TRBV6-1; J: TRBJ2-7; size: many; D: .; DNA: TGTGCCAGCAGCTTAGATGTGAGGGACTTC; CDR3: CASSLDVRDF
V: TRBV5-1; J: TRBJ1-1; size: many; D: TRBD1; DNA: TGCGCCAGCAGCTCGGGACAGGGGGCGCGTTCGGGTGAAGCTTTCTTT; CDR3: CASSSGQGARSGEAFF
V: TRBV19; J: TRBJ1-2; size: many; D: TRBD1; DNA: TGTGCCAGCTCGGACAGGGAGAACTATGGCTACACCTTC; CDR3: CASSDRENYGYTF